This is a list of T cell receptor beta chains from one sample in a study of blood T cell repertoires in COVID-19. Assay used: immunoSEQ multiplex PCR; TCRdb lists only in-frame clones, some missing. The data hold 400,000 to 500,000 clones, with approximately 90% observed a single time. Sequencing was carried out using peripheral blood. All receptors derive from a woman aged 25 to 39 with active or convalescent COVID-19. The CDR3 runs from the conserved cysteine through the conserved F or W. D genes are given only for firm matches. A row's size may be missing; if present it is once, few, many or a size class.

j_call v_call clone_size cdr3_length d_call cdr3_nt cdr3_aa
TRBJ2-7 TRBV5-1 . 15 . TGCGCCAGCAGCTTGGGGACAGCCGCCTCCTACGAGCAGTACTTC CASSLGTAASYEQYF
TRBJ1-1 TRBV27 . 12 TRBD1 TGTGCCAGCAGAACTCCGGGACAGAAAGCTTTCTTT CASRTPGQKAFF
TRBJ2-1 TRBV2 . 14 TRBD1 TGTGCCAGCAGCGACAGGGGGCCCTACAATGAGCAGTTCTTC CASSDRGPYNEQFF
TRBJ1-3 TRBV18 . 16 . TGTGCCAGCTCACCAAGAGGGTCGGACTCTGGAAACACCATATATTTT CASSPRGSDSGNTIYF
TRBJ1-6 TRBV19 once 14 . TGTGCCAGTAGTATGGGGAGGGAGAATTCACCCCTCCACTTT CASSMGRENSPLHF
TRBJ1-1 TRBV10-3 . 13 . TGTGCCATCGGAGGGCAGCCGAACACTGAAGCTTTCTTT CAIGGQPNTEAFF
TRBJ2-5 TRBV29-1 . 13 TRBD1 TGCAGCGTCCAGGACAGGGGCCAAGAGACCCAGTACTTC CSVQDRGQETQYF
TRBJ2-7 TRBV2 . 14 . TGTGCCAGCAGTGAGGGGACACAGACCTACGAGCAGTACTTC CASSEGTQTYEQYF
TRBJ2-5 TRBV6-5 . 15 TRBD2 TGTGCCAGCAGAGGGGCGGGGGGGCCATTAGAGACCCAGTACTTC CASRGAGGPLETQYF
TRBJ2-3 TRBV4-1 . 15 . TGCGCCAGCAGCCAGGCCAGGGCTAGCACAGATACGCAGTATTTT CASSQARASTDTQYF
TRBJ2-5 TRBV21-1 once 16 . TGTGCCAGCAGCAAAGATGGGGGCCTCCGACAAGAGACCCAGTACTTC CASSKDGGLRQETQYF
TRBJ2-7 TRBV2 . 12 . TGTGCCAGCAGTCCTGGACTGTGGGAGCAGTACTTC CASSPGLWEQYF
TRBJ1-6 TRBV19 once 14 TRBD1 TGTGCCAGTAGGGACAGGGGATTCGTTTCACCCCTCCACTTT CASRDRGFVSPLHF
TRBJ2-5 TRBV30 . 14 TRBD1 TGTGCCTGGAGTACAACAGGGGGGAGGGAGACCCAGTACTTC CAWSTTGGRETQYF
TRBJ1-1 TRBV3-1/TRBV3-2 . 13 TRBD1 TGTGCCAGCAGTCGACAGGGGGGAACTGAAGCTTTCTTT CASSRQGGTEAFF
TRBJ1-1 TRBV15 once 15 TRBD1 TGTGCCACCAGCGGATCGGGACAGTTGAACACTGAAGCTTTCTTT CATSGSGQLNTEAFF
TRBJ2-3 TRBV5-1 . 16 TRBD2 TGCGCCAGCAGCAGGGCTAGCGGGAGGGATACAGATACGCAGTATTTT CASSRASGRDTDTQYF
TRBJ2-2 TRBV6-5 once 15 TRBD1 TGTGCCAGCACCTTGGGACAGGGGAACGCCGGGGAGCTGTTTTTT CASTLGQGNAGELFF
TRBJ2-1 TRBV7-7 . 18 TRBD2 TGTGCCAGCAGCTCTCAACCAGGGGCGGGGGGTTTCTACAATGAGCAGTTCTTC CASSSQPGAGGFYNEQFF
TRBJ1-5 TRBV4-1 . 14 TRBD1 TGCGCCAGCAGCCCGATGACAGGGGAGCAGCCCCAGCATTTT CASSPMTGEQPQHF
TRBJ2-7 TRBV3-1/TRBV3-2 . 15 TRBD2 TGTGCCAGCAGCCAAGGGCGGGAGGGGGCCTACGAGCAGTACTTC CASSQGREGAYEQYF
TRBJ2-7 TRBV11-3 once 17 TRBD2 TGTGCCAGCAGCCACACCGGGACTAGCGGGTTCTCCTACGAGCAGTACTTC CASSHTGTSGFSYEQYF
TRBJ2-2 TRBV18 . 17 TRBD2 TGTGCCAGCTCACCACCGACCGGAGCGCGGGGGGCCGGGGAGCTGTTTTTT CASSPPTGARGAGELFF
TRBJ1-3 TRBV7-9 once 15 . TGTGCCAGCAGTCTAGCATCAGGGGCCGGAAACACCATATATTTT CASSLASGAGNTIYF
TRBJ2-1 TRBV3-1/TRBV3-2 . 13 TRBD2 TGTGCCAGCAGCCGTTCTAGCGGGGGGCCCCCGTTCTTC CASSRSSGGPPFF
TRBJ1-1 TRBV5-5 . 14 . TGTGCCAGCAGCTTGAATCAGGAGAACACTGAAGCTTTCTTT CASSLNQENTEAFF
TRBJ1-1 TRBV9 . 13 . TGTGCCAGCAGCGTAGGACTTTACACTGAAGCTTTCTTT CASSVGLYTEAFF
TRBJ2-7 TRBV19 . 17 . TGTGCCAGTAGTATAGTTGGGCCCCGAGGGGGCTCCTACGAGCAGTACTTC CASSIVGPRGGSYEQYF
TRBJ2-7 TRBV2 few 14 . TGTGCCAGCGGTCCGACGAGGAGCTCCTACGAGCAGTACTTC CASGPTRSSYEQYF
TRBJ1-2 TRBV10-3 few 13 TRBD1 TGTGCCATCATGGGCCAGGGGGAGTCAGGCTACACCTTC CAIMGQGESGYTF
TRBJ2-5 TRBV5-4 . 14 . TGTGCCAGCAGCTTGGGAGGACAAGAGCCGACCCAGTACTTC CASSLGGQEPTQYF
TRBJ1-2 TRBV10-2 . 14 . TGCGCCAGCTCCCGACAGGCGACTAACTATGGCTACACCTTC CASSRQATNYGYTF
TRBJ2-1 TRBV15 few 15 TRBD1 TGTGCCACCAGCAGAGATAGGGAACAGGGGAATGAGCAGTTCTTC CATSRDREQGNEQFF
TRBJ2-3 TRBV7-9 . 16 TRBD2 TGTGCCAGCAGCGAAGTAGCGGGGGACCTCACAGATACGCAGTATTTT CASSEVAGDLTDTQYF
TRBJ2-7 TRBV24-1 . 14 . TGTGCCACCAGTCCCTTCTCGTCTATCTACGAGCAGTACTTC CATSPFSSIYEQYF
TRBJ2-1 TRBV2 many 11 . TGTGCCAGCAGTGAGGGGCTGCCTTTGTTCTTC CASSEGLPLFF
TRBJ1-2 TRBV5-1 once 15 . TGCGCCAGCAGCTTGGTTGGGGGCAGCGCAGCGGGCTACACCTTC CASSLVGGSAAGYTF
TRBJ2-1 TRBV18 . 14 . TGTGCCAGCTCTGGGGGCAGGGATAACAATGAGCAGTTCTTC CASSGGRDNNEQFF
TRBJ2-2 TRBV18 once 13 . TGTGCCGCAGGGCAGGGCAACACCGGGGAGCTGTTTTTT CAAGQGNTGELFF
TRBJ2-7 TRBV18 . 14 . TGTGCCAGCTCTTTCGGGACTTCTGATTACGAGCAGTACTTC CASSFGTSDYEQYF
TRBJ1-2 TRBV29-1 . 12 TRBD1 TGCAGCGTGGGGACAGGGGGCTATGGCTACACCTTC CSVGTGGYGYTF
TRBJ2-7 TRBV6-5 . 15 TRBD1 TGTGCCAGCAAGTTCCGGGACAGGGGGCTCTACGAGCAGTACTTC CASKFRDRGLYEQYF
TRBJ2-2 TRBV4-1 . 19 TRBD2 TGCGCCAGCAGCCAAGGAACAGGGGAAGCGGGGGGTTTAGCCGGGGAGCTGTTTTTT CASSQGTGEAGGLAGELFF
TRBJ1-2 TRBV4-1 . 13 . TGCGCCAGCAGCCAAGAGAACAGCGGGGGCTACACCTTC CASSQENSGGYTF
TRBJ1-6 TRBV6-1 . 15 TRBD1 TGTGCCAGCAGTGAAGGCGACAGGGGGCAATCACCCCTCCACTTT CASSEGDRGQSPLHF
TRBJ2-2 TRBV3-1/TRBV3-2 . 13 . TGTGCCAGCAGCCCACCGGGGATCGGGGAGCTGTTTTTT CASSPPGIGELFF
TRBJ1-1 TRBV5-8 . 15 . TGTGCCAGCAGCAGATACCAGGGCCAGAACACTGAAGCTTTCTTT CASSRYQGQNTEAFF